The clone carrying this T cell receptor beta chain appeared once. This sample stems from a study of blood T cell repertoires in COVID-19. Study-wide context: Collection of acute and convalescent COVID-19 samples took place in the United States, Italy and Spain.

Using immunoSEQ multiplex PCR, the repertoire was profiled, and TCRdb retains in-frame clones only, with some absent. The sample lists over 60,000 clones; roughly 89% were seen once. The sample comprised peripheral blood. The sequence was obtained from a man older than 75 with acute or convalescent COVID-19.

The CDR3 is CASSQDVGDRGEKLFF. The CDR3 DNA is TGTGCCAGCAGCCAAGATGTCGGGGACAGGGGAGAAAAACTGTTTTTT. The chain employs TRBV3-1 (or the pseudogene TRBV3-2) and TRBJ1-4; 10 positions agree with TRBD1. With V trimmed by 0 bases and J by 8 bases, 6 bases remained unmatched. The CDR3 has 16 residues. Germline CDR1 and CDR2: LGHDT and YNNKEL (reference sequence).